Each of the 21 T cell receptor beta chains below was sequenced from the same sample in a study of shared clonotypes between healthy human individuals. Only in-frame clones appear in the TCRdb table, and some are missing; sequencing was by immunoSEQ multiplex PCR. This table holds 2.3 million or so clones, more than 80% found once. The sample comprised naive CD4+ T cells from PBMCs. The subset denotes: CD45RA+ positively selected. The source is a young man in good health. Some clones in this sample may be carry-over from other donors' samples.

This chain uses TRBV2 with TRBJ2-1; no clear D. CDR3 length: 14 amino acids. In germline, CDR1 is SNHLY, CDR2 FYNNEI. V lost 10 bases and J 5 bases, leaving 18 bases between the germline ends. The CDR3 nucleotides read TGTGCCACCCGAAGACAACTACGGAACAATGAGCAGTTCTTC. Its translation is CATRRQLRNNEQFF.

This clone was recorded once. The chain joins TRBV19 to TRBJ1-2, with 9 bases aligning to TRBD1. Germline-derived CDR1 and CDR2 are LNHDA and SQIVND (reference sequence). The CDR3 has 13 residues. After removal of 9 bases from V and 6 bases from J, the junction contained 8 bases not matched to a gene. DNA for the CDR3: TGTGCCAGCCGGAGGACAGGGGCTGATGGCTACACCTTC. As protein: CASRRTGADGYTF.

This chain uses TRBV6-1 with TRBJ1-6; D is possibly TRBD1 (5 bases). V lost 1 base and J lost 7, with 14 bases in between. CDR1 and CDR2 (germline): MNHNS, SASEGT. This CDR3 is 16 amino acids long. The CDR3 loop is CASSEVSGRKNSPLHF. As DNA, the CDR3 is TGTGCCAGCAGTGAAGTATCAGGGAGGAAGAATTCACCCCTCCACTTT.

CDR3 sequence reads: CASSPTGGGELFF. The CDR3 nucleotides read TGTGCCAGCAGCCCGACGGGGGGCGGGGAGCTGTTTTTT. This rearrangement joins TRBV7-3 to TRBJ2-2; 7 bases map to TRBD2. The CDR3 has 13 amino acids. V lost 5 bases, J lost 7 bases, and 4 bases stayed unmatched. Germline V gene data show CDR1 as SGHTA and CDR2 as FQGTGA.

The chain employs TRBV28 and TRBJ2-7, with TRBD2 identical over 10 bases. The junction had 9 bases not matched to a gene; V was cut back by 4 bases and J by 3 bases. Germline values: CDR1 MDHEN, CDR2 SYDVKM. The CDR3 loop spans 16 amino acids. This CDR3 is CASSSHPGLADYEQYF. CDR3 DNA sequence: TGTGCCAGCAGTTCCCACCCCGGACTAGCGGACTACGAGCAGTACTTC. Complete variable domain (other parts from reference TRBV28 and TRBJ2-7): DVKVTQSSRYLVKRTGEKVFLECVQDMDHENMFWYRQDPGLGLRLIYFSYDVKMKEKGDIPEGYSVSREKKERFSLILESASTNQTSMYLCASSSHPGLADYEQYFGPGTRLTVT.

The chain links TRBV9 to TRBJ2-7, with a weak D call TRBD2 (6 bases). This CDR3 is built from 15 residues. Per germline, CDR1 SGDLS and CDR2 YYNGEE. Deletions cut 4 bases from V and 4 bases from J, with 18 bases between. The CDR3 loop reads CASSLSGSKLYEQYF. The CDR3 bases are TGTGCCAGCAGCCTCAGCGGGTCCAAACTATACGAGCAGTACTTC.

The chain combines TRBV5-1 with TRBJ1-1; 9 bases map to TRBD1. Looked up from germline, CDR1 is SGHRS and CDR2 is YFSETQ. V shed 0 bases and J 1 base; nucleotides not matched to a gene: 13. This CDR3 region has 19 residues. The CDR3 reads CASSLVPPGTGLGNTEAFF. The CDR3 coding sequence is TGCGCCAGCAGCTTGGTCCCACCTGGGACAGGGTTGGGGAACACTGAAGCTTTCTTT.

The gene calls are TRBV11-3 and TRBJ2-5; a possible D gene is TRBD1 (5 bases). V shed 3 bases and J shed 11 bases, with 10 bases lying between them. The V gene's germline CDR1 is SGHNT and CDR2 YENEEA. There are 11 residues in the CDR3. DNA for the CDR3: TGTGCCAGCAGCTTGACAGTCAGTCAGTACTTC. This sequence encodes CASSLTVSQYF.

V and J are TRBV27 and TRBJ2-7; 9 bases line up with TRBD1. This CDR3 has 16 amino acids. Per the germline V gene, CDR1 is MNHEY and CDR2 is SMNVEV (reference sequence). V lost 6 bases and J lost 1; bases outside the gene matches: 10. CDR3 in DNA: TGTGCCAGCAGCCATAAAACCGGGACAGGGTCCTACGAGCAGTACTTC. Amino acid sequence: CASSHKTGTGSYEQYF.

V gene TRBV5-1 combines with J gene TRBJ2-7, with D tentatively TRBD1 or TRBD2 (7 bases each). The V gene lost 0 bases and the J gene lost 4 bases, with 17 bases spanning the gap. The CDR3 sequence is 16 residues long. The germline gives CDR1 SGHRS, CDR2 YFSETQ. CDR3 sequence reads: CASSLDRQGGKYEQYF. The CDR3 nucleotides read TGCGCCAGCAGCTTGGATCGCCAGGGGGGGAAATACGAGCAGTACTTC.

This clone was detected only once. The V call is TRBV11-3, the J call TRBJ2-7; possible D gene TRBD1, 5 bases. This CDR3 is 13 amino acids long. V lost 3 bases, J lost 4 bases, and 10 bases lay in between. CDR1 and CDR2 (germline): SGHNT, YENEEA. The CDR3 is CASSFGAAYEQYF. The CDR3 DNA reads as TGTGCCAGCAGCTTTGGGGCGGCGTACGAGCAGTACTTC.

This rearrangement joins TRBV5-1 to TRBJ2-3, with unresolved D. Germline CDR1 reads SGHRS; CDR2 reads YFSETQ. With 1 base removed from V and 4 bases from J, the gap between germline ends came to 7 bases. The CDR3 totals 13 residues. CDR3 sequence (DNA): TGCGCCAGCAGCTTGAGGGCCTCAGATACGCAGTATTTT. This codes for CASSLRASDTQYF.

The genes are TRBV30 and TRBJ1-3, with D perhaps matching TRBD1 (5 bases). V gave up 2 bases and J gave up 0 bases, with 17 bases separating them. CDR3 length: 17 residues. Looked up from germline, CDR1 is GTSNPN and CDR2 is SVGIG (reference sequence). The CDR3 coding sequence is TGTGCCTGGAGTTGGGGGGGGAACCCCAGCTCTGGAAACACCATATATTTT. Translating it yields CAWSWGGNPSSGNTIYF.

This clone was detected a few times. The chain joins TRBV29-1 to TRBJ1-1; D call uncertain. Germline V gene data show CDR1 as SQVTM and CDR2 as ANQGSEA. V lost 1 base, J lost 1 base, and 13 bases lay in between. The CDR3 is 15 amino acids. The CDR3 nucleotides read TGCAGCGTTGAAGTGAGGAAGAGAGAGAACACTGAAGCTTTCTTT. It yields the protein CSVEVRKRENTEAFF.

The J gene is TRBJ1-6, the V gene TRBV30; D is unclear. The V gene's germline CDR1 is GTSNPN and CDR2 SVGIG (reference sequence). CDR3 length: 12 residues. V shed 3 bases and J shed 7 bases, with 7 bases lying between them. The CDR3: CAWSRENSPLHF. The CDR3 region has the DNA TGTGCCTGGAGCCGGGAAAATTCACCCCTCCACTTT.

J is TRBJ2-1 and V is TRBV4-2; 15 nucleotides align to TRBD2. From germline, CDR1 is LGHNA and CDR2 YNFKEQ. J was trimmed by 1 base and V by 4 bases; bases with no gene match: 2. The CDR3 totals 17 residues. CDR3 region: CASSPGTSGRSYNEQFF. In DNA, the CDR3 is TGTGCCAGCAGCCCGGGGACTAGCGGGAGGTCCTACAATGAGCAGTTCTTC.

Points on this clone: Other DNA sequences in the sample encode the same CDR3. The chain uses TRBV28 and TRBJ1-4, with a possible D match to TRBD1 (5 bases). The germline V and J ends were trimmed by 2 bases and 6 bases, with 10 bases remaining between them. Germline values: CDR1 MDHEN, CDR2 SYDVKM. This CDR3 spans 14 amino acids. The CDR3 region has the DNA TGTGCCAGCAGTTTAGCAGGGAGGGATGAAAAACTGTTTTTT. It specifies CASSLAGRDEKLFF.

The chain joins TRBV7-3 to TRBJ2-7, with 8 bases fitting TRBD1. Germline trimming cut 5 bases from V and 7 bases from J; bases unmatched to any gene: 13. Germline values: CDR1 SGHTA, CDR2 FQGTGA. The CDR3 covers 15 residues. The CDR3 loop is CASSPWAGGLGEQYF. The CDR3 nucleotides are TGTGCCAGCAGCCCGTGGGCAGGGGGCCTTGGGGAGCAGTACTTC.

The CDR3 region is CAWSASSGSSYNEQFF. CDR3 DNA: TGTGCCTGGAGTGCCTCTAGCGGGAGCTCCTACAATGAGCAGTTCTTC. The rearrangement joins TRBV30 to TRBJ2-1; the match to TRBD2 covers 10 bases. Per the germline V gene, CDR1 is GTSNPN and CDR2 is SVGIG (reference sequence). CDR3 length: 16 residues. V trimming: 1 base; J trimming: 0 bases; junction bases outside the gene matches: 3.

As to this clone: Within the sample, other DNA sequences also encode this same CDR3. The chain's CDR3 is CASSLDRYGYTF. DNA for the CDR3: TGTGCCAGCAGTTTGGACAGATATGGCTACACCTTC. The chain joins TRBV28 to TRBJ1-2; maybe TRBD1 (6 bases). This CDR3 is built from 12 residues. The germline V gene has CDR1 MDHEN and CDR2 SYDVKM. The ends were cut back, 3 bases at V and 5 bases at J, with 7 bases in the middle.

This chain links TRBV6-1 with TRBJ2-3; 11 nucleotides agree with TRBD2. With V trimmed by 7 bases and J by 5 bases, 5 bases remained unmatched. The CDR3 sequence is 14 residues long. Per the germline V gene, CDR1 is MNHNS and CDR2 is SASEGT. The CDR3 DNA follows: TGTGCCAGCAATATAGCGGGAGGGAGAGATACGCAGTATTTT. Translated, it gives CASNIAGGRDTQYF.